Presented here are 26 T cell receptor beta chains from one specimen sequenced in a study of blood T cells in healthy people across ages. Together with a sample-barcoded 5' primer, a J-beta primer mix was included in a second PCR lasting 7 to 11 cycles. Each CDR3 protein gets one entry after TCRdb re-called the 5' RACE reads with MiXCR. This table has roughly 800,000 distinct CDR3 sequences, roughly 60% appearing once. Input material: blood. These receptors originate from a man younger than 40 in good health.

This chain connects TRBV6-1 to TRBJ2-5; 14 nucleotides agree with TRBD2. CDR1 and CDR2 (germline): MNHNS, SASEGT. This CDR3 has 18 amino acids. J was trimmed by 11 bases and V by 6 bases; bases with no gene match: 20. The DNA for the CDR3 is TGTGCCAGCAGAAAAAAACCGGGACTAGCGGGGGTAGTGAATGAGCAGTACTTC. Protein product: CASRKKPGLAGVVNEQYF.

This clonotype was observed a few times. This chain links TRBV29-1 with TRBJ2-7; the match to TRBD2 covers 8 bases. Germline CDR1 and CDR2: SQVTM and ANQGSEA. The CDR3 contains 15 residues. V lost 4 bases, J lost 3 bases, and 11 bases stayed unmatched. CDR3 region: CSVGSGTRNIYEQYF. CDR3 DNA: TGCAGCGTTGGATCCGGGACTAGAAACATCTACGAGCAGTACTTC.

The J gene is TRBJ2-5, the V gene TRBV12-3 or TRBV12-4, with TRBD2 identical over 7 bases. The CDR3 is made up of 13 amino acids. V gave up 4 bases and J gave up 5 bases; unmatched junction bases: 4. The DNA for the CDR3 is TGTGCCAGCAGTTCCTGGGGGGGGGAGACCCAGTACTTC. Protein sequence: CASSSWGGETQYF.

The chain employs TRBV20-1 and TRBJ1-2, with a tentative D call TRBD1 (5 bases). Germline V CDR1 and CDR2: DFQATT, SNEGSKA (reference sequence). The germline V and J ends were trimmed by 5 bases and 7 bases, with 17 bases remaining between them. This CDR3 has 13 amino acids. DNA for the CDR3: TGCAGTGCTGGGGCCATCGGGGATGGTGGCTACACCTTC. As protein: CSAGAIGDGGYTF.

The chain uses TRBV4-3 and TRBJ1-6; 9 nucleotides line up with TRBD1. This CDR3 has 15 amino acids. The V segment lost 3 bases and the J segment 13 bases; nucleotides outside the gene matches: 10. Germline V CDR1 and CDR2: LGHNA, YSLEER. The CDR3 nucleotides are TGCGCCAGCAGCCAGACCGGGACAGGGCCTTTCCCCCTCCACTTT. It is translated as CASSQTGTGPFPLHF.

As regards this clonotype: The junction departs from the called germline gene at one end, perhaps through a read error. The chain uses TRBV29-1 and TRBJ1-2; 10 bases match TRBD1. Germline V lookup: CDR1 SQVTM, CDR2 ANQGSEA. This CDR3 has 13 residues. The CDR3 DNA follows: TGCAGCGTGGACAGGGGGGAAGTCTATGACTACACCTTC. It specifies CSVDRGEVYDYTF.

The chain carries TRBV20-1 and TRBJ2-7; 8 bases match TRBD2. The J call may be wrong; the DNA end is better matched by TRBJ2-5. The germline CDR1 and CDR2 sequences are DFQATT and SNEGSKA (reference sequence). The CDR3 extends over 14 amino acids. The CDR3 DNA follows: TGCAGTGCAAGATTAGCGGGGTACGGAGAGACCCAGTACTTC. Protein sequence: CSARLAGYGETQYF.

A note on this clonotype: One junction end does not reproduce the germline sequence, and a read error may be involved. The chain is built from TRBV6-5 and TRBJ2-7; TRBD1 matches at 8 bases. The germline V gene encodes CDR1 MNHEY and CDR2 SVGAGI. The CDR3 loop spans 16 amino acids. The CDR3 DNA follows: TGTGCCAGCAGTTACACACCTAGACAGGGGTCCTACGAGCGGTACTTC. Translation gives CASSYTPRQGSYERYF.

This clonotype has a single count. The rearrangement links TRBV6-1 to TRBJ1-5, with 8 bases aligning to TRBD1. V lost 1 base, J lost 7 bases, and 6 bases stayed unmatched. The CDR3 loop spans 15 amino acids. Germline V CDR1 and CDR2: MNHNS, SASEGT. For the CDR3, the DNA is TGTGCCAGCAGTGAAGGGAGGACAGGGAACCAGCCCCAGCATTTT. It encodes CASSEGRTGNQPQHF.

The V call is TRBV29-1, the J call TRBJ1-2; D perhaps matches TRBD1 (6 bases). V lost 6 bases to trimming and J lost 2 bases, with 13 bases between them. The CDR3 consists of 13 residues. CDR1 is SQVTM and CDR2 is ANQGSEA in the germline V gene. Here the CDR3 DNA reads TGCAGCGTCCTGACAGGCTCGAACTATGGCTACACCTTC. Amino acids: CSVLTGSNYGYTF.

This clonotype showed up just a few times. The gene calls are TRBV28 and TRBJ2-1; 9 positions agree with TRBD2. The V gene end was trimmed by 3 bases and the J gene end by 8 bases; junction bases not matched to a gene: 2. CDR1 MDHEN and CDR2 SYDVKM come from the germline V gene. The CDR3 totals 13 residues. The CDR3 region has the DNA TGTGCCAGCAGTTTCCGCGGGAGGGATGAGCAGTTCTTC. It codes for CASSFRGRDEQFF.

The V gene is TRBV27, the J gene TRBJ1-2, with a weak D call TRBD1 (5 bases). The CDR3 is made up of 13 amino acids. With 0 bases removed from V and 6 bases from J, the gap between germline ends came to 8 bases. Germline-derived CDR1 and CDR2 are MNHEY and SMNVEV (reference sequence). The CDR3 region has the DNA TGTGCCAGCAGTTTATCAGGGGTGGATGGCTACACCTTC. Translation: CASSLSGVDGYTF.

The chain links TRBV4-2 to TRBJ2-2; 10 bases fit TRBD2. The V segment lost 2 bases and the J segment 2 bases; nucleotides outside the gene matches: 5. CDR1 and CDR2 (germline): LGHNA, YNFKEQ. The CDR3 runs 17 residues. The CDR3 DNA sequence: TGTGCCAGCAGCCAAAACCTAGCGGGAGATAACACCGGGGAGCTGTTTTTT. It specifies CASSQNLAGDNTGELFF.

The chain has TRBV9 and TRBJ2-4; 9 nucleotides line up with TRBD2. The J call may be wrong; the DNA end is better matched by TRBJ2-7. Germline values: CDR1 SGDLS, CDR2 YYNGEE. The CDR3 consists of 14 residues. CDR3 protein: CASSVASGDLEQYF. CDR3 sequence (DNA): TGTGCCAGCAGCGTAGCTAGCGGGGACCTCGAGCAGTACTTC.

This clonotype was seen a handful of times. V usage is TRBV7-9 and J usage is TRBJ1-1; unclear D gene. This CDR3 contains 12 residues. The V and J ends lost 5 bases and 5 bases respectively, with 9 bases between them. From germline, CDR1 is SEHNR and CDR2 FQNEAQ (reference sequence). This chain's CDR3 is CASSPQGTEAFF. The CDR3 DNA reads as TGTGCCAGCAGCCCCCAAGGGACTGAAGCTTTCTTT.

The CDR3 spells CASSTKHGELFF. The DNA for the CDR3 is TGTGCCAGCAGCACGAAGCACGGGGAGCTGTTTTTT. This sequence joins TRBV5-4 and TRBJ2-2; D not resolved. Trimming left V 4 bases short and J 7 bases short, with 8 bases between. Looked up from germline, CDR1 is SGHNT and CDR2 is YYREEE (reference sequence). The CDR3 loop spans 12 amino acids.

The chain uses TRBV29-1 and TRBJ1-1; unclear D gene. Germline V gene lookup returns CDR1 SQVTM and CDR2 ANQGSEA. Deletions cut 0 bases from V and 11 bases from J, with 13 bases between. The CDR3 length is 12 residues. CDR3 sequence reads: CSVEDRRASAFF. In nucleotides, the CDR3 is TGCAGCGTTGAAGATCGTAGGGCTAGCGCTTTCTTT.

This clonotype was observed many times. The rearrangement joins TRBV7-8 to TRBJ2-7; TRBD2 matches at 8 bases. The J segment lost 0 bases and the V segment lost 1 base, leaving 2 bases of the junction unmatched. This CDR3 spans 15 amino acids. Per germline, CDR1 SGHVS and CDR2 FQNEAQ. CDR3 residues: CASSLGTSGSYEQYF. CDR3 in DNA: TGTGCCAGCAGCTTAGGAACTAGCGGCTCCTACGAGCAGTACTTC.

This clonotype is labeled medium-sized. The chain links TRBV20-1 to TRBJ2-4, with D maybe TRBD2 (6 bases). From germline, CDR1 is DFQATT and CDR2 SNEGSKA (reference sequence). V was shortened by 0 bases and J by 4 bases, with 22 bases between the two germline ends. This CDR3 has 18 residues. In DNA form, the CDR3 reads TGCAGTGCTAGAGATCGTCGGCGACCCACGGGGGAGAAAAACATTCAGTACTTC. Its translation is CSARDRRRPTGEKNIQYF.

This chain uses TRBV20-1 with TRBJ2-7; D gene ambiguous. Germline CDR1 DFQATT, CDR2 SNEGSKA (reference sequence). The CDR3 length is 14 residues. V was clipped by 0 bases and J by 2 bases, with 11 bases between them. CDR3: CSARDSRAPYEQYF. CDR3 bases: TGCAGTGCTAGAGATTCCCGTGCCCCCTACGAGCAGTACTTC.

For the CDR3, the DNA is TGTGCCAGCAGTGAACTAGTATCGTCAGATACGCAGTATTTT. It codes for CASSELVSSDTQYF. This chain links TRBV6-4 with TRBJ2-3, with D tentatively TRBD2 (5 bases). Trimming left V 3 bases short and J 4 bases short, with 11 bases between. The CDR3 extends over 14 amino acids. Germline V gene sequence: CDR1 MRHNA, CDR2 SNTAGT.

This chain uses TRBV20-1 with TRBJ1-2; possible D gene TRBD1, 6 bases. This CDR3 spans 16 amino acids. Trimming took off 2 bases at V and 9 bases at J, with 25 bases between the two ends. The germline CDR1 and CDR2 sequences are DFQATT and SNEGSKA (reference sequence). The CDR3 DNA sequence: TGCAGTGCTAGACTAGGAGGGGGGCTCGGTCGAAATCGCTACACCTTC. Residues: CSARLGGGLGRNRYTF.

The gene calls are TRBV25-1 and TRBJ1-1; TRBD1 might be the D (6 bases). The CDR3 sequence is 13 residues long. Germline V lookup: CDR1 MGHDK, CDR2 SYGVNS. V was trimmed by 8 bases and J by 1 base, leaving 11 bases between them. The CDR3 bases are TGTGCCAGCGCTGGAGGGGGGAACACTGAAGCTTTCTTT. Encoded protein: CASAGGGNTEAFF.

This clonotype was seen a few times. This sequence joins TRBV29-1 and TRBJ1-1, with 7 bases lining up with TRBD1. The trim removed 7 bases at V and 7 bases at J, leaving 6 bases unmatched. The CDR3 extends over 11 amino acids. CDR1 SQVTM and CDR2 ANQGSEA come from the germline V gene. The CDR3 sequence is CSGYRGGEAFF. The CDR3 bases are TGCAGCGGTTACAGGGGTGGTGAAGCTTTCTTT. Based on the CDR3 plus reference TRBV29-1 and TRBJ1-1, the full variable domain is SAVISQKPSRDICQRGTSLTIQCQVDSQVTMMFWYRQQPGQSLTLIATANQGSEATYESGFVIDKFPISRPNLTFSTLTVSNMSPEDSSIYLCSGYRGGEAFFGQGTRLTVV.

This clonotype was counted between two and nine times. The V gene is TRBV7-2, the J gene TRBJ2-3; tentatively, D is TRBD1 or TRBD2 (5 bases each). V was pared by 4 bases and J by 5 bases, with 16 bases between. Germline V CDR1 and CDR2: SGHTA, FQGNSA. The CDR3 consists of 15 residues. This CDR3 is CASSYDSGGGDTQYF. CDR3 in DNA: TGTGCCAGCAGCTACGACAGCGGTGGGGGAGATACGCAGTATTTT.

About this clonotype itself: The junction differs from germline at one of its ends, possibly a read error. The J gene is TRBJ1-2, the V gene TRBV3-1; D might be TRBD1 (5 bases). The germline gives CDR1 LGHDT, CDR2 YNNKEL (reference sequence). The CDR3 length is 16 residues. The CDR3 DNA reads TGTCCCAGCAGCCAAGACGGTACTTGGGGACGGGCTGGCTACACCTTC. It encodes CPSSQDGTWGRAGYTF.